The next 19 T cell receptor beta chains were all read from a single sample in a study of early T cells in non-severe SARS-CoV-2 infection. Each CDR3 protein is one row after TCRdb ran MiXCR on the 5' RACE reads. The table includes about 27,000 distinct CDR3 sequences, 5.4% detected once. The sample consisted of whole blood. These receptors were taken from an adult who was a healthcare worker with PCR-confirmed SARS-CoV-2 infection or an uninfected control (not recorded which).

The V and J genes are TRBV19 and TRBJ2-5; TRBD1 agrees at 8 bases. After removal of 6 bases from V and 4 bases from J, the junction contained 4 bases not matched to a gene. The CDR3 contains 13 residues. Per germline, CDR1 LNHDA and CDR2 SQIVND (reference sequence). The CDR3 coding sequence is TGTGCCAGTAGCGACAGGGGAGGAGAGACCCAGTACTTC. Translating it yields CASSDRGGETQYF. The variable domain in full, with the rest retrieved from reference TRBV19 and TRBJ2-5, is DGGITQSPKYLFRKEGQNVTLSCEQNLNHDAMYWYRQDPGQGLRLIYYSQIVNDFQKGDIAEGYSVSREKKESFPLTVTSAQKNPTAFYLCASSDRGGETQYFGPGTRLLVL.

The CDR3 DNA reads as TGTGCCAGCACCATGGGACAGGGCAAGGGCAATTCACCCCTCCACTTT. Protein product: CASTMGQGKGNSPLHF. J is TRBJ1-6 and V is TRBV2; 9 bases are shared with TRBD1. The CDR3 loop spans 16 amino acids. Germline lookup yields CDR1 SNHLY and CDR2 FYNNEI. Trimming removed 7 bases from V and 7 bases from J; junction bases left unmatched: 11.

The V and J genes are TRBV6-2 or TRBV6-3 and TRBJ2-1; possible D gene TRBD2, 6 bases. CDR1 is MNHEY, CDR2 SVGEGT, per germline. The CDR3 spans 14 residues. Trimming cost V 0 bases and J 9 bases, with 12 bases left between them. This CDR3 is CASSYSEWRGEQFF. The CDR3 DNA reads TGTGCCAGCAGTTACTCGGAGTGGAGGGGTGAGCAGTTCTTC.

This clonotype was observed many times. The CDR3 spells CASSSAAQAIGLFF. The CDR3 coding sequence is TGTGCCAGCAGCTCCGCGGCACAGGCAATTGGGCTGTTTTTT. The V and J genes are TRBV7-6 and TRBJ2-2, with D maybe TRBD1 (5 bases). Trimming cost V 4 bases and J 13 bases, with 19 bases left between them. The CDR3 runs to 14 residues. CDR1 SGHVS and CDR2 FNYEAQ come from the germline V gene.

The table lists this clonotype with a few counts. The V gene is TRBV28, the J gene TRBJ2-7; D may be TRBD1 (5 bases). V dropped 5 bases and J dropped 0 bases, with 14 bases sitting between them. Germline CDR1 reads MDHEN; CDR2 reads SYDVKM. This CDR3 spans 15 amino acids. CDR3 nucleotide sequence: TGTGCCAGCAGTCTGAGCAGGGCCTACTCCTACGAGCAGTACTTC. Amino acids: CASSLSRAYSYEQYF.

This clonotype was counted a few times. This chain connects TRBV5-4 to TRBJ2-1; 13 bases match TRBD2. Unmatched junction bases numbered 4, after V lost 3 bases and J lost 7 bases. Germline values: CDR1 SGHNT, CDR2 YYREEE (reference sequence). CDR3 length: 15 residues. Here the CDR3 DNA reads TGTGCCAGCAGCTGGGGGACTAGCGGGGTTAATGAGCAGTTCTTC. Translating gives CASSWGTSGVNEQFF.

Judged by abundance, this clonotype is medium-sized. This chain connects TRBV6-1 to TRBJ2-5; maybe TRBD1 (5 bases). The germline V gene encodes CDR1 MNHNS and CDR2 SASEGT. The CDR3 runs to 12 residues. Trimming removed 4 bases from V and 3 bases from J, with 6 bases in between. The CDR3: CASSVGEETQYF. CDR3 nucleotide sequence: TGTGCCAGCAGTGTAGGGGAAGAGACCCAGTACTTC.

The genes are TRBV7-9 and TRBJ1-6; 7 positions agree with TRBD1. Trimming removed 4 bases from V and 4 bases from J; junction bases left unmatched: 7. Looked up from germline, CDR1 is SEHNR and CDR2 is FQNEAQ (reference sequence). This CDR3 spans 16 amino acids. The CDR3 region is CASSWGTAQYNSPLHF. The CDR3 DNA follows: TGTGCCAGCAGCTGGGGGACAGCCCAATATAATTCACCCCTCCACTTT.

This clonotype was observed a few times. J is TRBJ1-4 and V is TRBV13; unclear D gene. Trimming took off 5 bases at V and 5 bases at J, with 15 bases between the two ends. This CDR3 contains 15 residues. CDR1 is PRHDT, CDR2 FYEKMQ, per germline (reference sequence). This CDR3 reads CASSPAGSPNEKLFF. CDR3 DNA: TGTGCCAGCAGCCCCGCCGGCAGCCCGAATGAAAAACTGTTTTTT. Filled out from reference TRBV13 and TRBJ1-4, the complete variable domain reads AAGVIQSPRHLIKEKRETATLKCYPIPRHDTVYWYQQGPGQDPQFLISFYEKMQSDKGSIPDRFSAQQFSDYHSELNMSSLELGDSALYFCASSPAGSPNEKLFFGSGTQLSVL.

In its sample, this clonotype was seen a few times. The chain recombines TRBV18 with TRBJ1-1, with TRBD1 matching 10 bases. The CDR3 consists of 16 residues. CDR1 is KGHSH, CDR2 LQKENI, per germline. The trim removed 5 bases at V and 6 bases at J, leaving 12 bases unmatched. CDR3 nucleotide sequence: TGTGCCAGCTCATCGGCCAGGGGACAGGGGCTCCCTGAAGCTTTCTTT. Residues: CASSSARGQGLPEAFF. The whole variable domain, filled in from reference TRBV18 and TRBJ1-1, reads NAGVMQNPRHLVRRRGQEARLRCSPMKGHSHVYWYRQLPEEGLKFMVYLQKENIIDESGMPKERFSAEFPKEGPSILRIQQVVRGDSAAYFCASSSARGQGLPEAFFGQGTRLTVV.

This clonotype was counted a few times. The rearrangement links TRBV4-3 to TRBJ2-2, with TRBD2 matching over 8 bases. Germline CDR1 and CDR2: LGHNA and YSLEER. V shed 0 bases, J shed 6 bases, and the junction held 9 bases outside the gene matches. The CDR3 spans 17 residues. CDR3 in amino acids: CASSQDKSGRGAGELFF. CDR3 bases: TGCGCCAGCAGCCAAGATAAGAGCGGGAGAGGAGCCGGGGAGCTGTTTTTT.

This clonotype was seen repeatedly, ten times or more. The chain recombines TRBV11-2 with TRBJ2-7, with TRBD1 matching over 7 bases. Germline V gives CDR1 SGHAT, CDR2 FQNNGV. The CDR3 totals 14 residues. Trimming took 5 bases from V and 3 from J; bases not matched to a gene: 7. The CDR3 DNA reads TGTGCCAGCAGCGCCTACAGGGGAAACTACGAGCAGTACTTC. As protein: CASSAYRGNYEQYF.

The chain uses TRBV2 and TRBJ2-3; D ambiguous. CDR1 and CDR2 from the germline V gene are SNHLY and FYNNEI. The ends were cut back, 2 bases at V and 6 bases at J, with 15 bases in the middle. The CDR3 spans 15 residues. CDR3 in amino acids: CASSELGLNSDTQYF. CDR3 DNA: TGTGCCAGCAGTGAATTGGGATTAAACTCGGATACGCAGTATTTT.

The chain is built from TRBV7-2 and TRBJ2-7; D is perhaps TRBD1 (6 bases). Germline values: CDR1 SGHTA, CDR2 FQGNSA. The V gene lost 5 bases and the J gene lost 3 bases, with 17 bases spanning the gap. The CDR3 runs to 15 residues. For the CDR3, the DNA is TGTGCCAGCAGCCTAAGCCCGGGACAACACTACGAGCAGTACTTC. Translation: CASSLSPGQHYEQYF.

In its sample, this clonotype was seen many times. The chain joins TRBV2 to TRBJ2-7; 12 bases line up with TRBD2. The CDR3 covers 13 residues. After removal of 6 bases from V and 3 bases from J, the junction contained 0 bases not matched to a gene. Per germline, CDR1 SNHLY and CDR2 FYNNEI. The CDR3 DNA reads as TGTGCCAGCAGGACTAGCGGGAGCTACGAGCAGTACTTC. It encodes CASRTSGSYEQYF.

The gene calls are TRBV27 and TRBJ2-7; 8 positions match TRBD1. Germline assignment: CDR1 MNHEY and CDR2 SMNVEV (reference sequence). The junction had 8 bases not matched to a gene; V was cut back by 4 bases and J by 3 bases. The CDR3 length is 15 residues. DNA for the CDR3: TGTGCCAGCAGTTCCCGACAGGGGTTAATCTACGAGCAGTACTTC. It codes for CASSSRQGLIYEQYF.

This clonotype has a count of ten or more. The chain recombines TRBV28 with TRBJ2-1, with TRBD2 as a possible D gene (5 bases). V lost 10 bases, J lost 2 bases, and 18 bases lay in between. Germline-derived CDR1 and CDR2 are MDHEN and SYDVKM. The CDR3 is 15 amino acids. The DNA of the CDR3 is TGTGCCATTTCTCAGGCCCTAGCCGCCTACAATGAGCAGTTCTTC. Translating gives CAISQALAAYNEQFF.

This clonotype was counted ten times or more. The chain couples TRBV27 to TRBJ2-7; D call uncertain. Germline V gene data show CDR1 as MNHEY and CDR2 as SMNVEV (reference sequence). The CDR3 extends over 13 amino acids. V lost 6 bases, J lost 3 bases, and 12 bases lay in between. CDR3 amino acids: CASSFLGNYEQYF. The CDR3 nucleotides are TGTGCCAGCAGCTTTTTGGGGAACTACGAGCAGTACTTC.

This clonotype was observed a few times. The V and J genes are TRBV19 and TRBJ1-2; D unclear. Looked up from germline, CDR1 is LNHDA and CDR2 is SQIVND (reference sequence). The CDR3 has 15 amino acids. V lost 0 bases, J lost 7 bases, and 15 bases lay in between. This CDR3 is CASSIESSGSPGYTF. The CDR3 DNA is TGTGCCAGTAGTATAGAATCTTCGGGCTCCCCTGGCTACACCTTC.